The 25 T cell receptor beta chains reported below all come from one sample, sequenced in a study of beta chain features in type 1 diabetes. As every portion of the isolated RNA was reverse transcribed, the sequencing read expressed TCRB transcripts. Assay used: immunoSEQ multiplex PCR; TCRdb lists only in-frame clones, some missing. The repertoire includes some 52,000 clones, roughly 40% of them detected once, and approximately 1.3% sits in the top ten. These receptors' targets are unknown. Findings and limits, study-wide: Among all four CD4+ subsets, Type 1 diabetes patients had TCRB CDR3s that were moderately but significantly shorter.

The sample taken for sequencing was Tregs from blood. The source of these receptors is a young man with type 1 diabetes.

The chain combines TRBV19 with TRBJ2-7; 9 bases are shared with TRBD2. Per the germline V gene, CDR1 is LNHDA and CDR2 is SQIVND (reference sequence). The CDR3 length is 15 residues. V trimming: 4 bases; J trimming: 9 bases; junction bases outside the gene matches: 13. CDR3 protein: CASSNLAGLPTGQYF. The CDR3 DNA follows: TGTGCCAGTAGTAACCTAGCGGGACTACCTACGGGGCAGTACTTC.

This chain links TRBV30 with TRBJ2-7; D uncertain. CDR1 GTSNPN and CDR2 SVGIG come from the germline V gene (reference sequence). This CDR3 region has 12 residues. V was clipped by 1 base and J by 1 base, with 5 bases between them. The CDR3 region has the DNA TGTGCCTGGAGTGACAGTTCCTACGAGCAGTACTTC. It specifies CAWSDSSYEQYF.

The V gene is TRBV27, the J gene TRBJ2-5, with D perhaps TRBD1 (6 bases). From germline, CDR1 is MNHEY and CDR2 SMNVEV (reference sequence). The CDR3 consists of 13 residues. V was cut by 3 bases and J by 2 bases, with 7 bases left in between. CDR3 bases: TGTGCCAGCAGTTTCACAGGGCAAGAGACCCAGTACTTC. It specifies CASSFTGQETQYF.

The V call is TRBV10-3, the J call TRBJ2-1; tentatively, D is TRBD1 (5 bases). V was clipped by 7 bases and J by 4 bases, with 8 bases between them. Germline CDR1 reads ENHRY; CDR2 reads SYGVKD. The CDR3 runs to 12 residues. CDR3 DNA sequence: TGTGCCATCAAAGACAGTTACAATGAGCAGTTCTTC. This sequence encodes CAIKDSYNEQFF.

This chain joins TRBV5-6 and TRBJ2-5; 7 nucleotides align to TRBD1. This CDR3 is 15 amino acids long. Germline trimming cut 1 base from V and 6 bases from J; bases unmatched to any gene: 9. Germline V lookup: CDR1 SGHDT, CDR2 YYEEEE. The CDR3, as DNA: TGTGCCAGCAGCTTGAGGGGGCAGGGAGTCAAGACCCAGTACTTC. Translated: CASSLRGQGVKTQYF.

The rearrangement uses TRBV18 and TRBJ2-7; D possibly corresponds to TRBD2 (5 bases). The V end lost 3 bases, the J end lost 6 bases, and 18 bases lay between the germline ends. The germline CDR1 and CDR2 sequences are KGHSH and LQKENI. The CDR3 is 15 residues long. CDR3 protein: CASSPRGPNSGEQYF. DNA for the CDR3: TGTGCCAGCTCACCCAGAGGGCCCAACTCTGGCGAGCAGTACTTC. The full variable domain, rest sourced from reference TRBV18 and TRBJ2-7, is NAGVMQNPRHLVRRRGQEARLRCSPMKGHSHVYWYRQLPEEGLKFMVYLQKENIIDESGMPKERFSAEFPKEGPSILRIQQVVRGDSAAYFCASSPRGPNSGEQYFGPGTRLTVT.

The chain recombines TRBV29-1 with TRBJ2-5, with 7 bases identical to TRBD1. Trimming removed 6 bases from V and 5 bases from J; junction bases left unmatched: 12. The germline V gene encodes CDR1 SQVTM and CDR2 ANQGSEA. The CDR3 has 14 residues. CDR3 nucleotides: TGCAGCGTGCGTCGACAGGGTGTAGGGGAGACCCAGTACTTC. Its translation: CSVRRQGVGETQYF.

As DNA, the CDR3 is TGTGCCAGCAGTTCACGACAGTGGAACACCGGGGAGCTGTTTTTT. It yields the protein CASSSRQWNTGELFF. The chain is built from TRBV27 and TRBJ2-2; D perhaps matches TRBD1 (5 bases). Germline assignment: CDR1 MNHEY and CDR2 SMNVEV (reference sequence). The CDR3 has 15 amino acids. V lost 4 bases to trimming and J lost 1 base, with 10 bases between them.

The rearrangement joins TRBV30 to TRBJ1-1, with D perhaps TRBD1 (5 bases). Germline V gives CDR1 GTSNPN, CDR2 SVGIG (reference sequence). The V and J ends lost 0 bases and 3 bases respectively, with 14 bases between them. CDR3 size: 15 residues. DNA for the CDR3: TGTGCCTGGAGTGTATCAGGGCTGGGTTACACTGAAGCTTTCTTT. This codes for CAWSVSGLGYTEAFF.

This chain links TRBV20-1 with TRBJ2-5, with D maybe TRBD1 (5 bases). The CDR3 consists of 10 residues. Trimming removed 5 bases from V and 6 bases from J, with 7 bases in between. The germline gives CDR1 DFQATT, CDR2 SNEGSKA (reference sequence). The CDR3 nucleotides read TGCAGTGCTTCAGGGAAGACCCAGTACTTC. Translated: CSASGKTQYF.

The genes are TRBV28 and TRBJ2-3; 13 bases fit TRBD2. Germline CDR1 reads MDHEN; CDR2 reads SYDVKM. V lost 10 bases to trimming and J lost 3 bases; unmatched junction nucleotides: 4. The CDR3 contains 14 residues. For the CDR3, the DNA is TGTGCCACCCGGACTAGCGGGAGAACAGATACGCAGTATTTT. Translated: CATRTSGRTDTQYF.

This clone has more than one count but fewer than ten. The chain employs TRBV5-1 and TRBJ1-1, with D possibly being TRBD1 (5 bases). V dropped 0 bases and J dropped 4 bases, with 10 bases sitting between them. The germline CDR1 and CDR2 sequences are SGHRS and YFSETQ. This CDR3 contains 14 residues. CDR3 residues: CASSLGQGSTEAFF. CDR3 in DNA: TGCGCCAGCAGCTTGGGGCAGGGATCCACTGAAGCTTTCTTT. Looking up the rest from reference TRBV5-1 and TRBJ1-1 gives the full variable domain: KAGVTQTPRYLIKTRGQQVTLSCSPISGHRSVSWYQQTPGQGLQFLFEYFSETQRNKGNFPGRFSGRQFSNSRSEMNVSTLELGDSALYLCASSLGQGSTEAFFGQGTRLTVV.

The rearrangement links TRBV7-9 to TRBJ2-3, with TRBD2 matching 13 bases. With 5 bases clipped from V and 0 bases from J, the junction kept 2 bases outside the gene matches. CDR1 is SEHNR, CDR2 FQNEAQ, per germline (reference sequence). The CDR3 contains 16 residues. The CDR3 DNA reads as TGTGCCAGCAGCCAGGGACTAGCGGGAAGCACAGATACGCAGTATTTT. It encodes CASSQGLAGSTDTQYF. The full variable domain, rest sourced from reference TRBV7-9 and TRBJ2-3, is DTGVSQNPRHKITKRGQNVTFRCDPISEHNRLYWYRQTLGQGPEFLTYFQNEAQLEKSRLLSDRFSAERPKGSFSTLEIQRTEQGDSAMYLCASSQGLAGSTDTQYFGPGTRLTVL.

This chain joins TRBV7-8 and TRBJ2-2; D remains unclear. This CDR3 region has 14 residues. Per the germline V gene, CDR1 is SGHVS and CDR2 is FQNEAQ. Trimming shortened V by 1 base and J by 6 bases, and 9 bases separated the two germline ends. The CDR3 here is CASSLDRYPGELFF. In DNA form, the CDR3 reads TGTGCCAGCAGCTTAGACAGATACCCCGGGGAGCTGTTTTTT. Drawing the rest from reference TRBV7-8 and TRBJ2-2, the complete variable domain is GAGVSQSPRYKVAKRGQDVALRCDPISGHVSLFWYQQALGQGPEFLTYFQNEAQLDKSGLPSDRFFAERPEGSVSTLKIQRTQQEDSAVYLCASSLDRYPGELFFGEGSRLTVL.

As DNA, the CDR3 is TGTGCCAGCTCACCCTCCGTGGTCGGCGGGGGACGCTACGAGCAGTACTTC. Its protein product is CASSPSVVGGGRYEQYF. The chain has TRBV18 and TRBJ2-7; 7 positions match TRBD2. The germline gives CDR1 KGHSH, CDR2 LQKENI. The length of the CDR3 is 17 residues. J lost 3 bases, V lost 3 bases, and 14 bases had no gene match.

The rearrangement uses TRBV2 and TRBJ1-3; 7 bases align to TRBD1. With 8 bases clipped from V and 2 bases from J, the junction kept 6 bases outside the gene matches. In germline, CDR1 is SNHLY, CDR2 FYNNEI. The CDR3 consists of 14 residues. CDR3 coding DNA: TGTGCCAGCGAGGGGGCTTTGACTGGAAACACCATATATTTT. Protein sequence: CASEGALTGNTIYF.

The rearrangement links TRBV18 to TRBJ2-3; the D gene is possibly TRBD1 (6 bases). Trimming left V 8 bases short and J 3 bases short, with 12 bases between. Germline V lookup: CDR1 KGHSH, CDR2 LQKENI. The CDR3 is 13 residues long. CDR3 sequence reads: CASHGQSTDTQYF. Written as DNA, the CDR3 is TGTGCCAGCCATGGACAGTCTACAGATACGCAGTATTTT. The complete variable domain, with remaining parts taken from reference TRBV18 and TRBJ2-3, reads NAGVMQNPRHLVRRRGQEARLRCSPMKGHSHVYWYRQLPEEGLKFMVYLQKENIIDESGMPKERFSAEFPKEGPSILRIQQVVRGDSAAYFCASHGQSTDTQYFGPGTRLTVL.

The chain employs TRBV7-3 and TRBJ2-6; 7 bases map to TRBD1. Germline lookup yields CDR1 SGHTA and CDR2 FQGTGA. Trimming removed 5 bases from V and 1 base from J; junction bases left unmatched: 2. The CDR3 contains 15 residues. Written as DNA, the CDR3 is TGTGCCAGCAGCGAACAGGGGTCTGGGGCCAACGTCCTGACTTTC. Protein sequence: CASSEQGSGANVLTF. Based on the CDR3 plus reference TRBV7-3 and TRBJ2-6, the full variable domain is GAGVSQTPSNKVTEKGKYVELRCDPISGHTALYWYRQSLGQGPEFLIYFQGTGAADDSGLPNDRFFAVRPEGSVSTLKIQRTERGDSAVYLCASSEQGSGANVLTFGAGSRLTVL.

As for this clone: At one end the junction does not follow the germline gene, possibly because of a read error. The V gene is TRBV6-1, the J gene TRBJ2-7, with 15 positions matching TRBD2. CDR3 size: 16 residues. Per germline, CDR1 MNHNS and CDR2 SASEGT. The CDR3 DNA sequence: TGTGCCGGCAGTGGGCCCGGGACTAGCGGGGGGACCGAGCAGTACTTC. It translates to CAGSGPGTSGGTEQYF.

The chain recombines TRBV2 with TRBJ2-7; 7 bases fit TRBD1. CDR1 SNHLY and CDR2 FYNNEI come from the germline V gene. There are 17 residues in the CDR3. V shed 1 base, J shed 2 bases, and the junction held 11 bases outside the gene matches. CDR3 DNA: TGTGCCAGCAGTGAAGGGAGGACAGGAGAACTCACCTACGAGCAGTACTTC. Its translation: CASSEGRTGELTYEQYF.

This clone was seen a handful of times. The chain couples TRBV4-3 to TRBJ2-1; a possible D gene is TRBD2 (6 bases). The length of the CDR3 is 16 residues. Germline V gives CDR1 LGHNA, CDR2 YSLEER. Trimming pared 0 bases from V and 7 bases from J, leaving 16 bases between. As DNA, the CDR3 is TGCGCCAGCAGCCAAGATTGGGCGGGGTGGAGGAATGAGCAGTTCTTC. Protein sequence: CASSQDWAGWRNEQFF.

A few counts support this clone. The chain carries TRBV6-5 and TRBJ2-1; possible D gene TRBD2, 6 bases. The CDR3 has 14 residues. V lost 6 bases to trimming and J lost 6 bases, with 15 bases between them. Germline V gives CDR1 MNHEY, CDR2 SVGAGI. In DNA form, the CDR3 reads TGTGCCAGCAGGGCCTGGCAGGGAGGCAATGAGCAGTTCTTC. This sequence encodes CASRAWQGGNEQFF.

This clone occurred a few times. Additional DNA sequences in this sample encode the identical CDR3. The chain uses TRBV5-1 and TRBJ1-1; no clear D. Germline assignment: CDR1 SGHRS and CDR2 YFSETQ. V lost 6 bases to trimming and J lost 6 bases, with 15 bases between them. CDR3 length: 13 residues. The DNA for the CDR3 is TGCGCCAGCATGCACCAGACCGGGGCTGAAGCTTTCTTT. It encodes CASMHQTGAEAFF.

The chain uses TRBV9 and TRBJ2-3; D perhaps matches TRBD2 (6 bases). Looked up from germline, CDR1 is SGDLS and CDR2 is YYNGEE. The V end lost 7 bases, the J end lost 1 base, and 16 bases lay between the germline ends. This CDR3 comprises 15 residues. The CDR3 bases are TGTGCCAGCGATCGGCGGGGATTGGGCACAGATACGCAGTATTTT. It encodes CASDRRGLGTDTQYF.

This clone was observed once. This rearrangement joins TRBV2 to TRBJ2-1; D is uncertain. The CDR3 is 14 amino acids. V lost 2 bases to trimming and J lost 9 bases, with 14 bases between them. In germline, CDR1 is SNHLY, CDR2 FYNNEI. This chain's CDR3 is CASSELKHYGEQFF. CDR3 bases: TGTGCCAGCAGTGAACTTAAACACTACGGTGAGCAGTTCTTC.